This TCR beta chain comes out of a study of T cells in Graves' hyperthyroidism and ophthalmopathy. Amplification targeted TCR beta CDR3 regions from RNA transcripts. During a first-round RT-PCR of the TCR CDR3, the HTBI primer set was used. TCRdb reprocessed the multiplex PCR reads with MiXCR, giving one entry per CDR3 protein. The table shows 300,000 to 450,000 distinct CDR3 sequences, with more than 11% occurring only once. The CDR3 totals 13 residues. Germline values: CDR1 DFQATT, CDR2 SNEGSKA (reference sequence). The J segment lost 7 bases and the V segment lost 3 bases, leaving 4 bases of the junction unmatched. The table lists this clonotype with a few counts.

The rearrangement joins TRBV20-1 to TRBJ1-4, with 8 positions matching TRBD1. Sequences were obtained from blood. This clonotype was obtained from a woman in her sixties or seventies with Graves' hyperthyroidism. The CDR3 DNA reads TGCAGTGCTAGGGACAGGGAGGGTGAAAAACTGTTTTTT. It codes for CSARDREGEKLFF.